The present entry profiles one T cell receptor beta chain with its context. The V end was cut by 1 base, the J end by 3 bases, with 9 bases between. The V gene's germline CDR1 is MGHDK and CDR2 SYGVNS. The length of the CDR3 is 15 residues. Using immunoSEQ multiplex PCR, the repertoire was profiled, and TCRdb retains in-frame clones only, with some absent. The repertoire holds under 40,000 clones, roughly 84% seen once, with 14% in the top ten. This sample is drawn from a study of blood T cell repertoires in COVID-19. Input material: peripheral blood. The V and J genes are TRBV25-1 and TRBJ2-2; D gene uncertain. The sequence was collected from a man aged 45-60 years with active or convalescent COVID-19. The CDR3 DNA reads TGTGCCAGCAGTGAATTTAGAGGTTACACCGGGGAGCTGTTTTTT. It is translated as CASSEFRGYTGELFF. Together with reference TRBV25-1 and TRBJ2-2, the CDR3 gives the full variable domain: EADIYQTPRYLVIGTGKKITLECSQTMGHDKMYWYQQDPGMELHLIHYSYGVNSTEKGDLSSESTVSRIRTEHFPLTLESARPSHTSQYLCASSEFRGYTGELFFGEGSRLTVL.